The 15 T cell receptor beta chains below come from one sample, sequenced in a study of T cells in Graves' hyperthyroidism and ophthalmopathy. Researchers amplified the TCR beta CDR3 regions from RNA transcripts. TCR CDR3 regions were first amplified by RT-PCR with HTBI primers. TCRdb analysed the multiplex PCR reads with MiXCR anew, one entry per CDR3 protein. The table shows about 380,000 distinct CDR3 sequences, with roughly 18% occurring only once. Specimen: blood. The receptors stem from a young man with Graves' ophthalmopathy.

This clonotype has at least ten counts. This chain connects TRBV5-1 to TRBJ2-7; 9 nucleotides align to TRBD1. Germline V lookup: CDR1 SGHRS, CDR2 YFSETQ. V was clipped by 0 bases and J by 1 base; unmatched bases: 2. CDR3 length equals 15 residues. The CDR3 protein is CASSLEGQGSYEQYF. The CDR3 bases are TGCGCCAGCAGCTTGGAGGGACAGGGTTCCTACGAGCAGTACTTC.

This clonotype was detected ten times or more. The genes are TRBV6-1 and TRBJ1-2; a possible D gene is TRBD1 (5 bases). CDR3 size: 15 residues. V lost 5 bases and J 0 bases, leaving 13 bases between the germline ends. Germline loops: CDR1 MNHNS, CDR2 SASEGT. The CDR3 loop is CASSLQMGANYGYTF. CDR3 DNA: TGTGCCAGCAGTTTACAGATGGGGGCTAACTATGGCTACACCTTC.

This clonotype appeared many times. The chain combines TRBV7-2 with TRBJ2-7; 7 nucleotides match TRBD1. Trimming cost V 4 bases and J 4 bases; bases outside gene matches: 10. The V gene's germline CDR1 is SGHTA and CDR2 FQGNSA. CDR3 length: 15 residues. This CDR3 reads CASSSVFRGMYEQYF. CDR3 nucleotides: TGTGCCAGCAGCTCCGTTTTCAGGGGGATGTACGAGCAGTACTTC.

This clonotype was counted many times. V and J are TRBV7-8 and TRBJ1-5, with unresolved D. V lost 5 bases, J lost 0 bases, and 14 bases lay in between. CDR3 length equals 16 residues. From germline, CDR1 is SGHVS and CDR2 FQNEAQ. CDR3 region: CASSVGSGSSNQPQHF. The CDR3 DNA reads as TGTGCCAGCAGCGTAGGGAGCGGGAGTAGCAATCAGCCCCAGCATTTT.

The gene calls are TRBV7-9 and TRBJ1-2; 8 bases fit TRBD1. Unmatched junction bases numbered 10, after V lost 4 bases and J lost 0 bases. Germline V gene data show CDR1 as SEHNR and CDR2 as FQNEAQ (reference sequence). The CDR3 length is 17 residues. CDR3 protein: CASSSKSGQDANYGYTF. The DNA of the CDR3 is TGTGCCAGCAGCTCGAAGTCGGGACAGGATGCTAACTATGGCTACACCTTC.

This clonotype was seen a few times. This may be a read error: a much more frequent sequence differs by one nucleotide. V is TRBV13 and J is TRBJ1-1; D call uncertain. Trimming pared 5 bases from V and 1 base from J, leaving 14 bases between. Looked up from germline, CDR1 is PRHDT and CDR2 is FYEKMQ (reference sequence). This CDR3 comprises 15 residues. As DNA, the CDR3 is TGTGCCAGCAGCGCGATAGGGATCGGGAACACTGAAGCTTTCTTT. Translation: CASSAIGIGNTEAFF.

The chain uses TRBV4-3 and TRBJ2-2; 9 bases agree with TRBD2. The CDR3 has 17 amino acids. Trimming removed 1 base from V and 3 bases from J; junction bases left unmatched: 6. The germline gives CDR1 LGHNA, CDR2 YSLEER. CDR3 amino acids: CASSQGAGLAYTGELFF. The CDR3 bases are TGCGCCAGCAGCCAAGGGGCGGGACTAGCTTACACCGGGGAGCTGTTTTTT.

This chain uses TRBV20-1 with TRBJ1-4, with D possibly being TRBD1 (5 bases). This CDR3 region has 15 residues. The ends were cut back, 6 bases at V and 12 bases at J, with 26 bases in the middle. Looked up from germline, CDR1 is DFQATT and CDR2 is SNEGSKA (reference sequence). The CDR3 loop is CSARRGAPDSLELFF. CDR3 in DNA: TGCAGTGCACGAAGGGGTGCACCCGACTCCCTGGAACTGTTTTTT.

The gene calls are TRBV9 and TRBJ2-7, with 10 bases fitting TRBD1. Losses at the gene ends were 2 bases for V and 6 bases for J; bases not matched to a gene: 2. The germline V gene encodes CDR1 SGDLS and CDR2 YYNGEE. The CDR3 contains 13 residues. CDR3 nucleotide sequence: TGTGCCAGCAGCGTGACAGGGGGCGGCGAGCAGTACTTC. This encodes CASSVTGGGEQYF.

The genes are TRBV5-5 and TRBJ2-3, with 9 positions matching TRBD2. Germline assignment: CDR1 SGHKS and CDR2 YYEKEE (reference sequence). Trimming at V came to 4 bases and at J to 4 bases, leaving 7 bases not matched to a gene. The CDR3 has 15 amino acids. The CDR3 nucleotides are TGTGCCAGCAGCCTACGGTGGACTAGCGCAGATACGCAGTATTTT. This gives the protein CASSLRWTSADTQYF.

In this sample, this clonotype turned up many times. This chain connects TRBV5-1 to TRBJ1-2; possible D gene TRBD1, 5 bases. V was cut by 4 bases and J by 4 bases, with 14 bases left in between. Germline CDR1 and CDR2: SGHRS and YFSETQ. The CDR3 loop spans 14 amino acids. Written as DNA, the CDR3 is TGCGCCAGCAGCAGCCAGGGAGGGGTCTATGGCTACACCTTC. It encodes CASSSQGGVYGYTF.

This clonotype was counted ten times or more. This rearrangement joins TRBV10-3 to TRBJ2-7; TRBD1 aligns across 8 bases. Trimming cost V 6 bases and J 6 bases; bases outside gene matches: 7. The CDR3 contains 13 residues. Germline-derived CDR1 and CDR2 are ENHRY and SYGVKD. The CDR3 DNA is TGTGCCATCAGGCCGGGACAGGATGGCGAGCAGTACTTC. Translating gives CAIRPGQDGEQYF.

This chain connects TRBV29-1 to TRBJ1-1; D may be TRBD1 (5 bases). The ends were cut back, 4 bases at V and 5 bases at J, with 11 bases in the middle. Germline CDR1 SQVTM, CDR2 ANQGSEA. This CDR3 region has 12 residues. The chain's CDR3 is CSVGVGETEAFF. The CDR3 nucleotides read TGCAGCGTTGGAGTGGGGGAGACTGAAGCTTTCTTT.

For the CDR3, the DNA is TGTGCCAGCAGTCCCACCCCGGACACCTCCTATAATGAAAAACTGTTTTTT. Translated: CASSPTPDTSYNEKLFF. The genes are TRBV14 and TRBJ1-4; D perhaps matches TRBD1 (5 bases). Germline V CDR1 and CDR2: SGHDN, FVKESK. The V end was cut by 6 bases, the J end by 4 bases, with 21 bases between. The CDR3 is made up of 17 amino acids.

This clonotype occurred many times. Written as DNA, the CDR3 is TGTGCCAGCAGCCCTGGGACAGGGCCTGAAGCTTTCTTT. Residues: CASSPGTGPEAFF. The chain employs TRBV5-8 and TRBJ1-1; TRBD1 agrees at 9 bases. Germline V gene data show CDR1 as SGHTS and CDR2 as YDEGEE. The CDR3 covers 13 residues. V was clipped by 4 bases and J by 6 bases; unmatched bases: 4.